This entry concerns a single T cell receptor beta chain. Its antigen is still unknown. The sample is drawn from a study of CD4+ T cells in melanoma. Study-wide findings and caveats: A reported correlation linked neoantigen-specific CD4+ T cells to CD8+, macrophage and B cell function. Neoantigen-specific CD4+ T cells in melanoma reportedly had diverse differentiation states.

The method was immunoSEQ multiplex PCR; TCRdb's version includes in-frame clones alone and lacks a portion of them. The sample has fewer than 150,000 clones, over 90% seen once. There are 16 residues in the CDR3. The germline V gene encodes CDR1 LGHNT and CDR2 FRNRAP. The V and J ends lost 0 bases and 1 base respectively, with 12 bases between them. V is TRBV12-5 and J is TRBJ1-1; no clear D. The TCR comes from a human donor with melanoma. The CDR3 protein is CASGLVEGDSNTEAFF. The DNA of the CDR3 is TGTGCTAGTGGTTTGGTCGAAGGCGATTCGAACACTGAAGCTTTCTTT.